The 32 T cell receptor beta chains below all came from one sample that was sequenced in a study of TIL therapy for anti-PD-1-resistant metastatic lung cancer. Sequencing used immunoSEQ v3. The assay was immunoSEQ multiplex PCR, and TCRdb's table has in-frame clones only and misses some. This sample has under 7,000 clones, with about 61% found just once. The sample's time point: pre-treatment sample, taken before nivolumab and TIL therapy. The tumor samples were excised metastases, mostly pleural nodules or supraclavicular lymph nodes. This specimen consisted of tumor tissue, obtained at baseline. Receptors originate from a person between 25 and 80 years old with non-small cell lung cancer.

The V and J genes are TRBV29-1 and TRBJ2-7; TRBD1 matches at 8 bases. After removal of 6 bases from V and 2 bases from J, the junction contained 3 bases not matched to a gene. The V gene's germline CDR1 is SQVTM and CDR2 ANQGSEA. CDR3 length: 12 amino acids. CDR3 protein: CSVRDRPYEQYF. CDR3 DNA: TGCAGCGTCCGGGACAGGCCCTACGAGCAGTACTTC.

The chain is built from TRBV28 and TRBJ2-3; 8 bases line up with TRBD1. Germline V CDR1 and CDR2: MDHEN, SYDVKM. This CDR3 spans 14 amino acids. V was pared by 5 bases and J by 1 base, with 2 bases of the junction left unmatched. The CDR3 is CASSMGQGTDTQYF. CDR3 in DNA: TGTGCCAGCAGTATGGGACAGGGCACAGATACGCAGTATTTT.

This chain uses TRBV4-2 with TRBJ2-7; tentative D call: TRBD2 (6 bases). CDR1 is LGHNA and CDR2 is YNFKEQ in the germline V gene. Trimming stripped 0 bases from V and 5 bases from J, with 11 bases between. The CDR3 sequence is 14 residues long. The DNA for the CDR3 is TGTGCCAGCAGCCAAGATCGGGAGATGGACGAGCAGTACTTC. This encodes CASSQDREMDEQYF.

The chain uses TRBV29-1 and TRBJ2-7; 8 bases match TRBD1. The CDR3 is 13 residues long. V dropped 8 bases and J dropped 8; count of bases not matched to a gene: 14. Germline CDR1 reads SQVTM; CDR2 reads ANQGSEA. In DNA, the CDR3 is TGCAGCATACAAAGACAGGGGTCCCTTCAGCAGTACTTC. Residues: CSIQRQGSLQQYF.

V usage is TRBV27 and J usage is TRBJ1-1; no clear D gene. The CDR3 totals 13 residues. The germline gives CDR1 MNHEY, CDR2 SMNVEV (reference sequence). V was shortened by 2 bases and J by 1 base, with 5 bases between the two germline ends. The CDR3 here is CASSLRQNTEAFF. In DNA, the CDR3 is TGTGCCAGCAGTTTACGGCAGAACACTGAAGCTTTCTTT.

The chain joins TRBV5-1 to TRBJ2-7, with no clear D. This CDR3 spans 15 amino acids. Trimming shortened V by 2 bases and J by 12 bases, and 24 bases separated the two germline ends. Germline CDR1 SGHRS, CDR2 YFSETQ. The CDR3 sequence is CASSLDRTLFASAYF. CDR3 nucleotide sequence: TGCGCCAGCAGCTTAGACCGGACCCTGTTTGCATCTGCGTACTTC.

The chain employs TRBV4-2 and TRBJ2-3, with 9 bases lining up with TRBD2. There are 19 residues in the CDR3. Per germline, CDR1 LGHNA and CDR2 YNFKEQ. The V segment lost 0 bases and the J segment 1 base; nucleotides outside the gene matches: 11. In DNA form, the CDR3 reads TGTGCCAGCAGCCAAGATGCTCTAGCGGGGACCAGGGGCACAGATACGCAGTATTTT. This encodes CASSQDALAGTRGTDTQYF.

This clone was seen only a few times. The chain has TRBV30 and TRBJ2-7, with 9 positions matching TRBD1. This CDR3 is built from 12 residues. V was pared by 7 bases and J by 6 bases, with 7 bases of the junction left unmatched. The germline gives CDR1 GTSNPN, CDR2 SVGIG (reference sequence). CDR3 region: CASNRGPVEQYF. Written as DNA, the CDR3 is TGTGCCTCCAACAGGGGGCCCGTCGAGCAGTACTTC.

The V and J genes are TRBV10-3 and TRBJ2-1, with TRBD2 identical over 7 bases. This CDR3 contains 15 residues. V dropped 2 bases and J dropped 8; count of bases not matched to a gene: 9. Germline loops: CDR1 ENHRY, CDR2 SYGVKD. In DNA form, the CDR3 reads TGTGCCATCAGTGAGCCCGGGAGGCAGTTGGATGAGCAGTTCTTC. Protein product: CAISEPGRQLDEQFF.

This clone appeared a few times. The chain joins TRBV12-5 to TRBJ2-1, with 10 positions matching TRBD2. Looked up from germline, CDR1 is LGHNT and CDR2 is FRNRAP. V trimming: 7 bases; J trimming: 8 bases; junction bases outside the gene matches: 11. CDR3 size: 15 residues. As DNA, the CDR3 is TGTGCTAGTGTTCCCAGCGGGAGGGCACCACATGAGCAGTTCTTC. Translating it yields CASVPSGRAPHEQFF.

The chain couples TRBV24-1 to TRBJ1-2; no clear D. CDR1 KGHDR and CDR2 SFDVKD come from the germline V gene. The V end lost 5 bases, the J end lost 6 bases, and 12 bases lay between the germline ends. The CDR3 totals 13 residues. The CDR3, as DNA: TGTGCCACCAGTGGCCAAGTTGCGGATGGCTACACCTTC. As protein: CATSGQVADGYTF.

This chain links TRBV2 with TRBJ1-1, with D perhaps matching TRBD1 (5 bases). The CDR3 runs to 11 residues. CDR1 SNHLY and CDR2 FYNNEI come from the germline V gene. V lost 9 bases to trimming and J lost 3 bases, with 8 bases between them. The CDR3 protein is CASIRDTEAFF. DNA of the CDR3: TGTGCCAGTATCAGGGACACTGAAGCTTTCTTT.

The chain uses TRBV5-8 and TRBJ2-7; TRBD1 matches 11 bases. Germline CDR1 and CDR2: SGHTS and YDEGEE. This CDR3 has 13 residues. With 5 bases clipped from V and 5 bases from J, the junction kept 3 bases outside the gene matches. The CDR3 DNA is TGTGCCAGCAGTCGGGACAGGGGGAACGAGCAGTACTTC. This sequence encodes CASSRDRGNEQYF.

The chain employs TRBV11-2 and TRBJ2-7; 13 bases are shared with TRBD2. This CDR3 has 15 residues. J gave up 7 bases and V 2 bases, and 5 bases lay outside the gene matches. The germline V gene encodes CDR1 SGHAT and CDR2 FQNNGV. DNA of the CDR3: TGTGCCAGCAGCTTAACTAGCGGGGGGGCCGGGGAGCAGTACTTC. This codes for CASSLTSGGAGEQYF.

V and J are TRBV6-5 and TRBJ2-7; no firm D call. With 0 bases removed from V and 4 bases from J, the gap between germline ends came to 13 bases. The CDR3 extends over 15 amino acids. The germline gives CDR1 MNHEY, CDR2 SVGAGI. The CDR3 DNA reads TGTGCCAGCAGTTACTCGAACCGCCTGGGGTACGAGCAGTACTTC. Translating it yields CASSYSNRLGYEQYF.

The J gene is TRBJ1-2, the V gene TRBV13; TRBD1 agrees at 7 bases. In germline, CDR1 is PRHDT, CDR2 FYEKMQ (reference sequence). CDR3 size: 13 residues. Germline trimming cut 5 bases from V and 7 bases from J; bases unmatched to any gene: 7. The CDR3 protein is CASSNQDRVGYTF. The DNA for the CDR3 is TGTGCCAGCAGCAATCAAGACAGGGTTGGCTACACCTTC. Together with reference TRBV13 and TRBJ1-2, the CDR3 gives the full variable domain: AAGVIQSPRHLIKEKRETATLKCYPIPRHDTVYWYQQGPGQDPQFLISFYEKMQSDKGSIPDRFSAQQFSDYHSELNMSSLELGDSALYFCASSNQDRVGYTFGSGTRLTVV.

This clone was picked up a small number of times. The chain carries TRBV28 and TRBJ2-3; the match to TRBD1 covers 7 bases. Germline loops: CDR1 MDHEN, CDR2 SYDVKM. This CDR3 is 12 amino acids long. The V segment lost 5 bases and the J segment 7 bases; nucleotides outside the gene matches: 3. The CDR3 region has the DNA TGTGCCAGCAGTGAACAGGGGAATACGCAGTATTTT. It translates to CASSEQGNTQYF.

The chain couples TRBV5-1 to TRBJ1-2; possible D gene TRBD1, 5 bases. Between the trimmed V and J ends, which lost 3 bases and 10 bases, there was a span of 22 bases. This CDR3 is 15 amino acids long. Per germline, CDR1 SGHRS and CDR2 YFSETQ. CDR3 sequence reads: CASSSDGVGTLDYTF. Here the CDR3 DNA reads TGCGCCAGCAGCTCCGACGGGGTTGGGACCCTGGACTACACCTTC.

This clone came up a few times. V is TRBV28 and J is TRBJ1-1; D is undetermined. The CDR3 spans 12 residues. Trimming removed 6 bases at V and 0 bases at J, with 5 bases between. CDR1 is MDHEN, CDR2 SYDVKM, per germline. Written as DNA, the CDR3 is TGTGCCAGCAGGCGCCTGAACACTGAAGCTTTCTTT. Translation: CASRRLNTEAFF.

This sequence joins TRBV20-1 and TRBJ1-1, with unresolved D. This CDR3 has 8 amino acids. Germline values: CDR1 DFQATT, CDR2 SNEGSKA (reference sequence). Deletions cut 4 bases from V and 13 bases from J, with 7 bases between. As DNA, the CDR3 is TGCAGTGCTATAGTTGATTTCTTT. This sequence encodes CSAIVDFF.

The J gene is TRBJ2-1, the V gene TRBV2; TRBD2 matches at 8 bases. The trim removed 5 bases at V and 6 bases at J, leaving 6 bases unmatched. This CDR3 region has 14 residues. CDR1 and CDR2 from the germline V gene are SNHLY and FYNNEI. The DNA for the CDR3 is TGTGCCAGCAGTAACGGGGGGGCGCTCAATGAGCAGTTCTTC. Protein: CASSNGGALNEQFF.

The chain recombines TRBV30 with TRBJ1-6; D is possibly TRBD1 (6 bases). The CDR3 has 15 amino acids. The germline CDR1 and CDR2 sequences are GTSNPN and SVGIG (reference sequence). V was pared by 0 bases and J by 5 bases, with 11 bases between. The CDR3 sequence is CAWSVLGANNSPLHF. CDR3 nucleotide sequence: TGTGCCTGGAGTGTATTGGGGGCGAATAATTCACCCCTCCACTTT.

The rearrangement links TRBV5-1 to TRBJ2-5; D remains unclear. Germline CDR1 is SGHRS and CDR2 is YFSETQ. The V and J ends lost 0 bases and 0 bases respectively, with 9 bases between them. The CDR3 extends over 15 amino acids. This CDR3 reads CASSLVPQYQETQYF. The DNA of the CDR3 is TGCGCCAGCAGCTTGGTTCCCCAGTACCAAGAGACCCAGTACTTC.

The V call is TRBV6-1, the J call TRBJ2-7, with D possibly being TRBD1 (6 bases). The CDR3 sequence is 17 residues long. Trimming pared 4 bases from V and 2 bases from J, leaving 21 bases between. The germline V gene encodes CDR1 MNHNS and CDR2 SASEGT. This CDR3 is CASSAGWVGDKTYEQYF. The CDR3 region has the DNA TGTGCCAGCAGTGCAGGTTGGGTAGGGGACAAGACCTACGAGCAGTACTTC.

The rearrangement uses TRBV20-1 and TRBJ2-1; tentatively, D is TRBD1 or TRBD2 (6 bases each). V lost 3 bases to trimming and J lost 6 bases, with 27 bases between them. The germline V gene has CDR1 DFQATT and CDR2 SNEGSKA (reference sequence). CDR3 size: 18 residues. CDR3 amino acids: CSASGVGSEGGPLNEQFF. The CDR3 nucleotides read TGCAGTGCTAGTGGTGTAGGGTCTGAGGGGGGCCCTCTCAATGAGCAGTTCTTC.

CDR3 coding DNA: TGTGCCAGCAGCTTAGTTAACACAGATACGCAGTATTTT. It is translated as CASSLVNTDTQYF. This chain links TRBV7-9 with TRBJ2-3; D gene unclear. Germline V CDR1 and CDR2: SEHNR, FQNEAQ (reference sequence). V lost 1 base, J lost 2 bases, and 4 bases lay in between. CDR3 length equals 13 residues.

This clone is deemed medium-sized. V and J are TRBV14 and TRBJ2-1, with no clear D. The CDR3 consists of 16 residues. CDR1 and CDR2 from the germline V gene are SGHDN and FVKESK. The ends were cut back, 1 base at V and 6 bases at J, with 16 bases in the middle. The CDR3 DNA follows: TGTGCCAGCAGCCAAGTTGGCGAATTAGCCTCCAATGAGCAGTTCTTC. This sequence encodes CASSQVGELASNEQFF.

The V gene is TRBV20-1, the J gene TRBJ1-1; no clear D gene. The V end was cut by 3 bases, the J end by 11 bases, with 10 bases between. Germline loops: CDR1 DFQATT, CDR2 SNEGSKA (reference sequence). The CDR3 spans 10 residues. The CDR3 reads CSASLIEAFF. CDR3 in DNA: TGCAGTGCTAGTCTCATAGAGGCTTTCTTT.

The V and J genes are TRBV11-1 and TRBJ2-3, with 9 bases identical to TRBD1. This CDR3 has 16 amino acids. CDR1 and CDR2 (germline): SGHAT, FQDESV (reference sequence). J gave up 3 bases and V 1 base, and 5 bases lay outside the gene matches. The CDR3 is CASSLGWTGATDTQYF. CDR3 coding DNA: TGTGCCAGCAGCTTAGGTTGGACAGGGGCGACAGATACGCAGTATTTT.

The genes are TRBV11-2 and TRBJ2-7, with D unclear. The V gene's germline CDR1 is SGHAT and CDR2 FQNNGV. Trimming shortened V by 5 bases and J by 7 bases, and 15 bases separated the two germline ends. The CDR3 extends over 13 amino acids. This chain's CDR3 is CASSQPLFPEQYF. The DNA of the CDR3 is TGTGCCAGCAGCCAACCCCTCTTCCCAGAGCAGTACTTC.

J is TRBJ1-4 and V is TRBV7-2; 7 bases are a match to TRBD1. The CDR3 runs 15 residues. V lost 3 bases to trimming and J lost 4 bases; unmatched junction nucleotides: 5. Germline V CDR1 and CDR2: SGHTA, FQGNSA. This CDR3 is CASSFRGQINEKLFF. The DNA of the CDR3 is TGTGCCAGCAGCTTTCGGGGACAGATTAATGAAAAACTGTTTTTT.

Only a few counts were recorded for this clone. This chain connects TRBV25-1 to TRBJ1-6, with D perhaps TRBD1 (5 bases). The germline V gene has CDR1 MGHDK and CDR2 SYGVNS. This CDR3 region has 13 residues. V was trimmed by 10 bases and J by 4 bases, leaving 11 bases between them. The CDR3 DNA follows: TGTGCCACTACGGGACCGTATAATTCACCCCTCCACTTT. This encodes CATTGPYNSPLHF.